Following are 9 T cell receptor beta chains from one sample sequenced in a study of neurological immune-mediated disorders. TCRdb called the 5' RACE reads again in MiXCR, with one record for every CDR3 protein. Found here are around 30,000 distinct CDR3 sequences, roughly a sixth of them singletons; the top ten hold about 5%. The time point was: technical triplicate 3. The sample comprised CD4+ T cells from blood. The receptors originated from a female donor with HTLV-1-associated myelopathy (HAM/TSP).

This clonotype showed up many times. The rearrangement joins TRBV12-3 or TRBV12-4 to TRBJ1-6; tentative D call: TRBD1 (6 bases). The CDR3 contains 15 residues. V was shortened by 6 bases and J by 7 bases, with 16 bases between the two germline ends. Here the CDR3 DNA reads TGTGCCAGCAGCCTTGGGGGACACGACAATTCACCCCTCCACTTT. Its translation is CASSLGGHDNSPLHF.

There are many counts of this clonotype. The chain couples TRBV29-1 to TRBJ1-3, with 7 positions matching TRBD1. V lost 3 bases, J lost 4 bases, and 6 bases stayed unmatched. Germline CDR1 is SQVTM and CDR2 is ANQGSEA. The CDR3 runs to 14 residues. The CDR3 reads CSVEDARGGNTIYF. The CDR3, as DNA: TGCAGCGTTGAGGATGCCAGGGGGGGAAACACCATATATTTT.

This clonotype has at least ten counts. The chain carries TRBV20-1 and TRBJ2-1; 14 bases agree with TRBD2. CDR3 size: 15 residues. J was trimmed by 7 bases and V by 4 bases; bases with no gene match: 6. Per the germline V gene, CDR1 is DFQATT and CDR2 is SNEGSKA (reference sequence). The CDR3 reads CSATGTSGSWNEQFF. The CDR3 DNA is TGCAGTGCTACGGGGACTAGCGGGAGCTGGAATGAGCAGTTCTTC.

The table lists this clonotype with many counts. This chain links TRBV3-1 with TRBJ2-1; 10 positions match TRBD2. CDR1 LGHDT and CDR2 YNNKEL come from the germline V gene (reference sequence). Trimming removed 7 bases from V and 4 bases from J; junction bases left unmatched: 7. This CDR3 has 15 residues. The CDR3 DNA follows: TGTGCCAGCAACCTACTAGCGGGGCCTTACAATGAGCAGTTCTTC. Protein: CASNLLAGPYNEQFF.

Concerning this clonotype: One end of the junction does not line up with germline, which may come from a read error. CDR3 protein: CVSSRAGVSYNEQFF. CDR3 in DNA: TGTGTCAGCTCCCGAGCGGGGGTCTCCTACAATGAGCAGTTCTTC. The chain uses TRBV7-2 and TRBJ2-1, with 8 bases that match TRBD2. Germline-derived CDR1 and CDR2 are SGHTA and FQGNSA. The CDR3 length is 15 residues.

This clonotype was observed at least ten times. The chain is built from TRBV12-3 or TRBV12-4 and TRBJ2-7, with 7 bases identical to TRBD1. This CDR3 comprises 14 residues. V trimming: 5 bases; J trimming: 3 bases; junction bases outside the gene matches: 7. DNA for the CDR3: TGTGCCAGCAGTCTACAGGGGACCTACTACGAGCAGTACTTC. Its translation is CASSLQGTYYEQYF.

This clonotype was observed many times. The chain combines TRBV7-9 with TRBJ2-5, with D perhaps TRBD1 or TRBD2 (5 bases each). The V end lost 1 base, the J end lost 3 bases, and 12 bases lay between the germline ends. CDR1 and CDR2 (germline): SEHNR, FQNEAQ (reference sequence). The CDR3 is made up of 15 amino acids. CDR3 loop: CASSLDGGREETQYF. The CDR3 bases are TGTGCCAGCAGCTTAGATGGGGGAAGGGAAGAGACCCAGTACTTC.

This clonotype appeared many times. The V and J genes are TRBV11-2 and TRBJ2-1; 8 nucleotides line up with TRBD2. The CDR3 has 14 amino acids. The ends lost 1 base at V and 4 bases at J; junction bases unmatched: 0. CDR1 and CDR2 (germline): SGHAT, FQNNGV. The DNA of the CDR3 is TGTGCCAGCAGCTTAGCGGGGGGGTACAATGAGCAGTTCTTC. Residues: CASSLAGGYNEQFF.

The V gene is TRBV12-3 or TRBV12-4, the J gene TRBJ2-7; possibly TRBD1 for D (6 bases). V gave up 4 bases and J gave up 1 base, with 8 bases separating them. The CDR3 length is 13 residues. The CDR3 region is CASSSGDSYEQYF. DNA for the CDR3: TGTGCCAGCAGTTCAGGGGATTCCTACGAGCAGTACTTC.